Each of the 11 T cell receptor beta chains below was sequenced from the same sample in a study of OX40 agonist ivuxolimab in advanced cancers. This table comes from immunoSEQ multiplex PCR, and its TCRdb copy is limited to in-frame clones, with some not included. The sample holds tens of thousands of clones, around four fifths seen once. The sequences come from CD4+ or CD8+ T cells sorted from blood, collected in a trial of the OX40 agonist ivuxolimab. These receptors came from an adult with an advanced solid tumor such as melanoma, head and neck, liver or kidney cancer.

The J gene is TRBJ2-1, the V gene TRBV5-1; 7 positions agree with TRBD1. CDR3 length: 15 residues. Unmatched junction bases numbered 8, after V lost 0 bases and J lost 8 bases. CDR1 is SGHRS, CDR2 YFSETQ, per germline. The CDR3 is CASSLARQGGDEQFF. CDR3 DNA: TGCGCCAGCAGCTTGGCCCGACAGGGTGGGGATGAGCAGTTCTTC.

DNA for the CDR3: TGTGCCAGCAGTTACTCGGACAATCAGCCCCAGCATTTT. Translated, it gives CASSYSDNQPQHF. The genes are TRBV6-5 and TRBJ1-5; D gene ambiguous. The CDR3 sequence is 13 residues long. Germline values: CDR1 MNHEY, CDR2 SVGAGI. The germline V and J ends were trimmed by 0 bases and 3 bases, with 3 bases remaining between them.

This chain links TRBV6-5 with TRBJ2-1, with 9 bases matching TRBD2. Germline CDR1 and CDR2: MNHEY and SVGAGI. Unmatched junction bases numbered 7, after V lost 5 bases and J lost 5 bases. CDR3 length: 15 amino acids. Here the CDR3 DNA reads TGTGCCAGCAGTGCCCTGCGGGGGGGGGACAATGAGCAGTTCTTC. It codes for CASSALRGGDNEQFF.

The V call is TRBV7-6, the J call TRBJ2-1, with D unclear. V lost 5 bases, J lost 6 bases, and 8 bases lay in between. The CDR3 extends over 12 amino acids. Germline loops: CDR1 SGHVS, CDR2 FNYEAQ. This CDR3 reads CASSLITNEQFF. DNA of the CDR3: TGTGCCAGCAGCCTAATCACCAATGAGCAGTTCTTC.

The CDR3 here is CASSYAVYEQYF. CDR3 sequence (DNA): TGTGCCAGCAGTTACGCAGTCTACGAGCAGTACTTC. The chain is built from TRBV6-5 and TRBJ2-7; unclear D gene. This CDR3 has 12 residues. Per the germline V gene, CDR1 is MNHEY and CDR2 is SVGAGI. Between the trimmed V and J ends, which lost 2 bases and 3 bases, there was a span of 5 bases.

This chain joins TRBV27 and TRBJ2-3, with D possibly matching TRBD2 (6 bases). Looked up from germline, CDR1 is MNHEY and CDR2 is SMNVEV (reference sequence). The V end was cut by 6 bases, the J end by 4 bases, with 20 bases between. This CDR3 comprises 16 residues. CDR3 amino acids: CASSLTGTRRADTQYF. The CDR3 DNA follows: TGTGCCAGCAGCCTAACCGGGACCAGGAGGGCAGATACGCAGTATTTT.

The J gene is TRBJ2-7, the V gene TRBV11-3; D is perhaps TRBD1 (5 bases). The V gene lost 3 bases and the J gene lost 2 bases, with 8 bases spanning the gap. The CDR3 consists of 13 residues. Germline CDR1 reads SGHNT; CDR2 reads YENEEA. In DNA form, the CDR3 reads TGTGCCAGCAGCTTGACAGTCGCCTACGAGCAGTACTTC. This translates into CASSLTVAYEQYF.

About this clone itself: At one of its ends the junction is not consistent with the germline gene, which may arise from a read error. The chain uses TRBV7-9 and TRBJ2-3; 11 bases fit TRBD2. Germline V gene data show CDR1 as SEHNR and CDR2 as FQNEAQ (reference sequence). The CDR3 covers 13 residues. CDR3 amino acids: CKTSGDPTDTQYF. CDR3 sequence (DNA): TGCAAGACTAGCGGGGACCCCACAGATACGCAGTATTTT.

This clone occurred once. V is TRBV5-1 and J is TRBJ1-1; D is uncertain. CDR1 and CDR2 (germline): SGHRS, YFSETQ. The CDR3 has 15 amino acids. V was pared by 0 bases and J by 0 bases, with 9 bases between. The CDR3 protein is CASSLAWRVNTEAFF. CDR3 nucleotide sequence: TGCGCCAGCAGCTTGGCCTGGAGAGTGAACACTGAAGCTTTCTTT.

The CDR3 sequence: CATGRVGQPQHF. CDR3 coding DNA: TGTGCGACTGGGAGGGTAGGTCAGCCCCAGCATTTT. The chain is built from TRBV27 and TRBJ1-5; D remains ambiguous. The CDR3 runs to 12 residues. CDR1 and CDR2 from the germline V gene are MNHEY and SMNVEV (reference sequence).

The chain recombines TRBV7-3 with TRBJ2-6; D might be TRBD1 or TRBD2, each matching 5 bases. The V and J ends lost 0 bases and 4 bases respectively, with 19 bases between them. CDR1 and CDR2 (germline): SGHTA, FQGTGA. CDR3 length: 19 residues. CDR3 sequence reads: CASSLTFGVGPWGANVLTF. CDR3 nucleotides: TGTGCCAGCAGCTTAACTTTTGGGGTGGGACCCTGGGGGGCCAACGTCCTGACTTTC.